The entry below gives a single T cell receptor beta chain sequence along with its context. This sample is part of a study of blood T cell repertoires in COVID-19. Study summary: Whether acute or convalescent, the COVID-19 samples came from the United States, Italy and Spain. PBMCs, B-cell-depleted T cells, or T cells were the source of the cDNA or gDNA that made up the material.

The CDR3 is 15 amino acids. With 3 bases removed from V and 4 bases from J, the gap between germline ends came to 13 bases. Germline CDR1 reads MNHNS; CDR2 reads SASEGT. Original processing notes: How many nucleated cells were present was estimated from reference gene primer amplification. Generated by immunoSEQ multiplex PCR, the TCRdb table keeps only in-frame clones and is missing some. V, J and clone size are taken as reported in that table, and D and trimming were inferred from the DNA itself. The table includes some 50,000 clones, roughly nine tenths detected once. The rearrangement links TRBV6-1 to TRBJ2-1; TRBD1 might be the D (6 bases). The TCR comes from a man aged 55-75 years with acute or convalescent COVID-19. The sample taken for sequencing was peripheral blood. CDR3 loop: CASSDPGQLYNEQFF. DNA for the CDR3: TGTGCCAGCAGTGACCCTGGACAGCTTTACAATGAGCAGTTCTTC.